The next 5 T cell receptor beta chains were all read from a single sample in a study of blood T cells in healthy people across ages. For the second PCR, which ran for about 6 to 11 cycles, a sample-barcoded 5' primer and a J-beta primer mix were used. MiXCR, applied by TCRdb to the 5' RACE reads, yields one record per CDR3 protein. The sample holds some 1.7 million distinct CDR3 sequences, about 30% seen once. Sequencing was done on a sample of blood. The receptor set was obtained from a woman in her thirties in good health.

This clonotype was observed a handful of times. The gene calls are TRBV6-5 and TRBJ2-7; D is possibly TRBD2 (5 bases). CDR1 and CDR2 from the germline V gene are MNHEY and SVGAGI. This CDR3 has 12 amino acids. Trimming stripped 4 bases from V and 5 bases from J, with 9 bases between. The CDR3 DNA is TGTGCCAGCAGTTCAAGGGAGCACGAGCAGTACTTC. This translates into CASSSREHEQYF.

Note on this clonotype: This may arise from a read error, as a much more abundant clone is one base away. CDR3 nucleotide sequence: TGCAGTGCGGTTGGTGTACATGGCTGCACCTTC. Translation gives CSAVGVHGCTF. The chain links TRBV20-1 to TRBJ1-2; no firm D call. The V gene's germline CDR1 is DFQATT and CDR2 SNEGSKA (reference sequence). This CDR3 is built from 11 residues.

As regards this clonotype: Without the conserved terminal phenylalanine or tryptophan, this CDR3 likely stems from a read error. This rearrangement joins TRBV7-9 to TRBJ2-5, with 12 bases aligning to TRBD2. With 2 bases clipped from V and 3 bases from J, the junction kept 1 base outside the gene matches. In germline, CDR1 is SEHNR, CDR2 FQNEAQ (reference sequence). The CDR3 is 15 amino acids. The CDR3 DNA reads TGTGCCAGCAGCTTACTAGCGGGAGGGAAAGAGACCCAGTACTGC. Protein: CASSLLAGGKETQYC.

Notes on this clonotype: At one end the junction does not follow the germline gene, possibly because of a read error. The chain links TRBV9 to TRBJ1-5, with TRBD1 as a possible D gene (6 bases). Germline CDR1 reads SGDLS; CDR2 reads YYNGEE. The CDR3 is 13 residues long. The chain's CDR3 is CAGSRDTEGSQHF. Written as DNA, the CDR3 is TGTGCCGGCAGCCGGGACACTGAGGGGTCCCAGCATTTT.

The table lists this clonotype with a few counts. The chain combines TRBV6-5 with TRBJ2-6; 7 nucleotides match TRBD1. From germline, CDR1 is MNHEY and CDR2 SVGAGI. This CDR3 is built from 17 residues. J lost 0 bases, V lost 4 bases, and 6 bases had no gene match. The DNA of the CDR3 is TGTGCCAGCAGTTCCGGACAGGCCTTCTCTGGGGCCAACGTCCTGACTTTC. This encodes CASSSGQAFSGANVLTF.